Below are 27 T cell receptor beta chains sequenced from a single sample in a study of control samples from healthy donors and cancer patients. TCRdb's copy holds only in-frame clones and misses some; the assay was immunoSEQ multiplex PCR. The sample holds roughly 52,000 clones, approximately 96% seen once. The source material was blood. These receptors were obtained from a woman aged 30 to 39 in good health.

The chain is built from TRBV29-1 and TRBJ2-3, with D unresolved. The CDR3 totals 11 residues. The V and J ends lost 4 bases and 6 bases respectively, with 8 bases between them. Looked up from germline, CDR1 is SQVTM and CDR2 is ANQGSEA. The chain's CDR3 is CSVVLGDTQYF. Written as DNA, the CDR3 is TGCAGCGTTGTGCTGGGGGATACGCAGTATTTT.

V gene TRBV10-1 combines with J gene TRBJ2-1; D is perhaps TRBD1 or TRBD2 (5 bases each). The CDR3 has 13 amino acids. Trimming stripped 4 bases from V and 5 bases from J, with 9 bases between. Germline CDR1 WNHNN, CDR2 SYGVQD (reference sequence). The CDR3 DNA sequence: TGCGCCAGCAGTGCGGGGCCTGACAATGAGCAGTTCTTC. Translated: CASSAGPDNEQFF.

The chain has TRBV5-1 and TRBJ2-2; 9 positions agree with TRBD2. The CDR3 consists of 15 residues. Germline CDR1 SGHRS, CDR2 YFSETQ. V lost 1 base to trimming and J lost 5 bases; unmatched junction nucleotides: 3. The CDR3 DNA follows: TGCGCCAGCAGCTTGATGACTAGCGGTACCGGGGAGCTGTTTTTT. Translation: CASSLMTSGTGELFF. The full variable domain, in which reference TRBV5-1 and TRBJ2-2 provide the parts outside the CDR3, is KAGVTQTPRYLIKTRGQQVTLSCSPISGHRSVSWYQQTPGQGLQFLFEYFSETQRNKGNFPGRFSGRQFSNSRSEMNVSTLELGDSALYLCASSLMTSGTGELFFGEGSRLTVL.

The chain carries TRBV12-3 or TRBV12-4 and TRBJ1-4, with D hard to call. This CDR3 is built from 13 residues. V lost 5 bases and J 8 bases, leaving 12 bases between the germline ends. The CDR3 sequence: CASSPGRVEKLFF. The CDR3 DNA reads as TGTGCCAGCAGTCCCGGGAGAGTCGAAAAACTGTTTTTT.

This rearrangement joins TRBV19 to TRBJ1-4, with TRBD1 as a possible D gene (6 bases). The CDR3 has 15 residues. Per the germline V gene, CDR1 is LNHDA and CDR2 is SQIVND (reference sequence). Deletions cut 2 bases from V and 8 bases from J, with 15 bases between. The CDR3 coding sequence is TGTGCCAGTAGTATATTCGGGACATCCACGGAAAAACTGTTTTTT. It is translated as CASSIFGTSTEKLFF.

The chain joins TRBV4-1 to TRBJ2-7; D unclear. This CDR3 spans 12 amino acids. The V end lost 4 bases, the J end lost 4 bases, and 8 bases lay between the germline ends. The germline V gene encodes CDR1 MGHRA and CDR2 YSYEKL. CDR3 loop: CASSPPRYEQYF. The CDR3 DNA follows: TGCGCCAGCAGCCCCCCCCGATACGAGCAGTACTTC.

The genes are TRBV27 and TRBJ2-3; 10 bases fit TRBD2. The V and J ends lost 6 bases and 5 bases, in that order; junction bases with no gene match: 5. Germline V gives CDR1 MNHEY, CDR2 SMNVEV (reference sequence). The length of the CDR3 is 14 residues. For the CDR3, the DNA is TGTGCCAGCAGGCTAGCGGGAGCGGGAGATACGCAGTATTTT. It codes for CASRLAGAGDTQYF.

In its sample, this clone was seen once. The rearrangement links TRBV19 to TRBJ1-4; D remains unclear. Germline V lookup: CDR1 LNHDA, CDR2 SQIVND (reference sequence). Trimming removed 7 bases from V and 7 bases from J, with 7 bases in between. The CDR3 is made up of 11 amino acids. CDR3 amino acids: CASTSREKLFF. The DNA of the CDR3 is TGTGCCAGTACCTCCCGTGAAAAACTGTTTTTT.

The sample holds one count of this clone. The chain employs TRBV15 and TRBJ2-5, with 12 bases aligning to TRBD2. CDR1 is LNHNV and CDR2 is YYDKDF in the germline V gene (reference sequence). Unmatched junction bases numbered 5, after V lost 3 bases and J lost 3 bases. CDR3 size: 16 residues. Here the CDR3 reads CATSSMLAGGEETQYF. In DNA form, the CDR3 reads TGTGCCACCAGCAGTATGCTAGCGGGAGGGGAAGAGACCCAGTACTTC.

V is TRBV7-2 and J is TRBJ2-2; D is unresolved. Trimming shortened V by 7 bases and J by 1 base, and 4 bases separated the two germline ends. This CDR3 has 12 residues. Germline assignment: CDR1 SGHTA and CDR2 FQGNSA. CDR3 loop: CASTWNTGELFF. The DNA of the CDR3 is TGTGCCAGCACATGGAACACCGGGGAGCTGTTTTTT.

The J gene is TRBJ2-1, the V gene TRBV4-1, with TRBD2 identical over 10 bases. V lost 4 bases to trimming and J lost 3 bases; unmatched junction nucleotides: 6. Germline loops: CDR1 MGHRA, CDR2 YSYEKL. CDR3 length: 16 amino acids. The CDR3 nucleotides are TGCGCCAGCAGCCGGAAAGGACTAGCGGACTACAATGAGCAGTTCTTC. Residues: CASSRKGLADYNEQFF.

The chain recombines TRBV11-2 with TRBJ2-1, with 13 bases matching TRBD2. The CDR3 spans 19 residues. Germline V gene lookup returns CDR1 SGHAT and CDR2 FQNNGV. V was pared by 1 base and J by 4 bases, with 10 bases of the junction left unmatched. CDR3 region: CASSLAPPRLAGGYNEQFF. In DNA, the CDR3 is TGTGCCAGCAGCTTAGCCCCCCCCCGACTAGCGGGAGGATACAATGAGCAGTTCTTC.

This sequence joins TRBV5-1 and TRBJ2-1; 11 bases match TRBD2. The V segment lost 3 bases and the J segment 4 bases; nucleotides outside the gene matches: 6. The CDR3 covers 16 residues. CDR1 is SGHRS, CDR2 YFSETQ, per germline. In nucleotides, the CDR3 is TGCGCCAGCAGCTCTAGCGGGAGGTCGGGTTACAATGAGCAGTTCTTC. Amino acids: CASSSSGRSGYNEQFF.

The chain uses TRBV28 and TRBJ1-1, with TRBD1 as a possible D gene (6 bases). CDR3 length: 14 amino acids. Germline V gene data show CDR1 as MDHEN and CDR2 as SYDVKM. Trimming cost V 11 bases and J 2 bases, with 18 bases left between them. CDR3 in DNA: TGTGCCTCATCCGACGACAGGCTTAACACTGAAGCTTTCTTT. Translated: CASSDDRLNTEAFF.

V and J are TRBV30 and TRBJ1-6; 7 bases match TRBD1. Germline CDR1 GTSNPN, CDR2 SVGIG (reference sequence). The junction had 3 bases not matched to a gene; V was cut back by 6 bases and J by 4 bases. The CDR3 runs to 13 residues. The CDR3 spells CACLTGYNSPLHF. The CDR3 nucleotides are TGTGCCTGTCTGACAGGGTATAATTCACCCCTCCACTTT. The whole variable domain, filled in from reference TRBV30 and TRBJ1-6, reads SQTIHQWPATLVQPVGSPLSLECTVEGTSNPNLYWYRQAAGRGLQLLFYSVGIGQISSEVPQNLSASRPQDRQFILSSKKLLLSDSGFYLCACLTGYNSPLHFGNGTRLTVT.

V and J are TRBV6-6 and TRBJ1-2; TRBD1 aligns across 9 bases. Germline CDR1 is MNHNY and CDR2 is SVGAGI (reference sequence). The CDR3 consists of 16 residues. The ends lost 2 bases at V and 3 bases at J; junction bases unmatched: 7. This chain's CDR3 is CASSYGGTGRDYGYTF. The DNA of the CDR3 is TGTGCCAGCAGTTACGGAGGGACAGGGAGAGACTATGGCTACACCTTC.

This chain connects TRBV19 to TRBJ1-1, with D unresolved. The CDR3 is 12 residues long. Trimming took off 6 bases at V and 3 bases at J, with 8 bases between the two ends. Germline CDR1 LNHDA, CDR2 SQIVND (reference sequence). The CDR3 region is CASRAVDTEAFF. DNA for the CDR3: TGTGCCAGTAGAGCCGTGGACACTGAAGCTTTCTTT. The full variable domain, completed using reference TRBV19 and TRBJ1-1, is DGGITQSPKYLFRKEGQNVTLSCEQNLNHDAMYWYRQDPGQGLRLIYYSQIVNDFQKGDIAEGYSVSREKKESFPLTVTSAQKNPTAFYLCASRAVDTEAFFGQGTRLTVV.

This clone was counted a single time. The chain has TRBV2 and TRBJ2-5; 9 bases agree with TRBD1. The germline V gene has CDR1 SNHLY and CDR2 FYNNEI. The CDR3 has 14 residues. V lost 10 bases to trimming and J lost 4 bases; unmatched junction nucleotides: 10. The CDR3 loop is CATKQGAPGETQYF. DNA for the CDR3: TGTGCCACCAAACAGGGGGCGCCAGGAGAGACCCAGTACTTC.

The rearrangement uses TRBV28 and TRBJ2-7; the D gene could be TRBD1 or TRBD2 (6 bases each). V was clipped by 3 bases and J by 2 bases, with 11 bases between them. From germline, CDR1 is MDHEN and CDR2 SYDVKM. The CDR3 totals 14 residues. This CDR3 is CASSLGAGTYEQYF. In DNA, the CDR3 is TGTGCCAGCAGTTTGGGGGCGGGGACCTACGAGCAGTACTTC.

The chain couples TRBV2 to TRBJ2-7, with a weak D call TRBD1 (6 bases). The CDR3 contains 12 residues. The V end was cut by 7 bases, the J end by 3 bases, with 10 bases between. Germline V gene lookup returns CDR1 SNHLY and CDR2 FYNNEI. The CDR3: CASIGQSYEQYF. CDR3 nucleotides: TGTGCCAGCATTGGACAGAGCTACGAGCAGTACTTC.

The chain combines TRBV7-9 with TRBJ2-1; D could derive from TRBD1 or TRBD2 (5 bases each). CDR1 is SEHNR, CDR2 FQNEAQ, per germline (reference sequence). This CDR3 is 13 amino acids long. The ends were cut back, 1 base at V and 9 bases at J, with 10 bases in the middle. This CDR3 reads CASSLVGTPEQFF. CDR3 DNA: TGTGCCAGCAGCTTAGTGGGGACCCCTGAGCAGTTCTTC.

This chain uses TRBV7-9 with TRBJ1-1; no clear D. The V end lost 2 bases, the J end lost 5 bases, and 6 bases lay between the germline ends. The germline gives CDR1 SEHNR, CDR2 FQNEAQ (reference sequence). CDR3 size: 12 residues. CDR3 region: CASSLLGTEAFF. The CDR3 DNA sequence: TGTGCCAGCAGCTTACTCGGGACTGAAGCTTTCTTT. The full variable domain, completed using reference TRBV7-9 and TRBJ1-1, is DTGVSQNPRHKITKRGQNVTFRCDPISEHNRLYWYRQTLGQGPEFLTYFQNEAQLEKSRLLSDRFSAERPKGSFSTLEIQRTEQGDSAMYLCASSLLGTEAFFGQGTRLTVV.

The chain employs TRBV6-5 and TRBJ1-2; TRBD1 agrees at 7 bases. V shed 7 bases and J 8 bases; nucleotides not matched to a gene: 7. Germline lookup yields CDR1 MNHEY and CDR2 SVGAGI. This CDR3 is built from 12 residues. CDR3 region: CASNDRVMGYTF. CDR3 nucleotides: TGTGCCAGCAACGACAGGGTAATGGGCTACACCTTC.

The V and J genes are TRBV4-1 and TRBJ1-5; a possible D gene is TRBD1 (5 bases). V was cut by 3 bases and J by 6 bases, with 15 bases left in between. The CDR3 has 15 residues. Germline V gene data show CDR1 as MGHRA and CDR2 as YSYEKL. This CDR3 is CASSHDGTEGQPQHF. The DNA of the CDR3 is TGCGCCAGCAGCCATGATGGGACTGAGGGTCAGCCCCAGCATTTT.

The chain combines TRBV5-1 with TRBJ2-3, with 9 bases that match TRBD2. V lost 1 base and J lost 1; bases outside the gene matches: 4. The CDR3 length is 16 residues. Germline CDR1 reads SGHRS; CDR2 reads YFSETQ. The CDR3 DNA follows: TGCGCCAGCAGCTTGAGACTAGCGGATGGCACAGATACGCAGTATTTT. This encodes CASSLRLADGTDTQYF.

The V and J genes are TRBV6-1 and TRBJ1-2; 8 nucleotides line up with TRBD1. CDR3 length equals 15 residues. V trimming: 3 bases; J trimming: 3 bases; junction bases outside the gene matches: 6. Germline V CDR1 and CDR2: MNHNS, SASEGT. CDR3 nucleotide sequence: TGTGCCAGCAGTGACCCAGGGGGCGCGGACTATGGCTACACCTTC. Amino acid sequence: CASSDPGGADYGYTF.

The V gene is TRBV25-1, the J gene TRBJ2-1; a weak D match, TRBD2 (5 bases). Trimming pared 4 bases from V and 0 bases from J, leaving 19 bases between. The CDR3 totals 18 residues. CDR1 is MGHDK, CDR2 SYGVNS, per germline. CDR3 loop: CASSGGLGQQHSYNEQFF. CDR3 in DNA: TGTGCCAGCAGTGGAGGACTCGGCCAACAGCACTCCTACAATGAGCAGTTCTTC.